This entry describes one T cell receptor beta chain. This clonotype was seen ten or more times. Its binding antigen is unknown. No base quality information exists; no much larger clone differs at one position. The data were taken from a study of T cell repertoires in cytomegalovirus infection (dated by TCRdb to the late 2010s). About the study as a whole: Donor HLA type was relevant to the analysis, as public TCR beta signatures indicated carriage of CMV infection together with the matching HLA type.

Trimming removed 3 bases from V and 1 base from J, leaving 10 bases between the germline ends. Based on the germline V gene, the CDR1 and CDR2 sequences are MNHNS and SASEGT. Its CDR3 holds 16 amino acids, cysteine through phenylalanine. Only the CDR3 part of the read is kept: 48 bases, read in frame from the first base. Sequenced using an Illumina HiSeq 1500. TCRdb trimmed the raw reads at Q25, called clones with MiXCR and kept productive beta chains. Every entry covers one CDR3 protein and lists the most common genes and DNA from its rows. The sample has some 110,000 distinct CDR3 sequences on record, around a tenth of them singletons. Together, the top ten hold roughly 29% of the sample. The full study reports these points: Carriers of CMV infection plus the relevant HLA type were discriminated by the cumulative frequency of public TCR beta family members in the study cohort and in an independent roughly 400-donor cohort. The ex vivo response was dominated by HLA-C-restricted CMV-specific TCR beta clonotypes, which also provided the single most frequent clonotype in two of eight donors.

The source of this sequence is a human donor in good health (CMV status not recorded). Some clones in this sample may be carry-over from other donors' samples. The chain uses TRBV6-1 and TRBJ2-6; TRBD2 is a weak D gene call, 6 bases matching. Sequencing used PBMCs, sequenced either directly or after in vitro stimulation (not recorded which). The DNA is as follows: TGTGCCAGCAGTGAGGGAGGCGGATCTGGGGCCAACGTCCTGACTTTC. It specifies CASSEGGGSGANVLTF.